These 9 T cell receptor beta chains originate from one sample sequenced in a study of CD8 T cells in Susac syndrome. Random hexamers were used to reverse transcribe an amount of about 0.45 to 1 ug RNA. TCRdb reprocessed the immunoSEQ multiplex PCR reads with MiXCR, giving one entry per CDR3 protein. The sample has about 100,000 distinct CDR3 sequences, approximately 95% seen once. The sample was CD8+ T cells from PBMCs. The receptors come from a human donor with Susac syndrome.

V is TRBV20-1 and J is TRBJ2-5; D perhaps matches TRBD2 (6 bases). Per germline, CDR1 DFQATT and CDR2 SNEGSKA (reference sequence). This CDR3 region has 14 residues. The V end was cut by 7 bases, the J end by 1 base, with 16 bases between. The CDR3 loop is CSGRGLSGQETQYF. The CDR3 coding sequence is TGCAGTGGCCGGGGACTGTCCGGCCAAGAGACCCAGTACTTC.

The chain has TRBV28 and TRBJ2-1, with D possibly matching TRBD2 (6 bases). Per germline, CDR1 MDHEN and CDR2 SYDVKM. V lost 2 bases, J lost 10 bases, and 18 bases lay in between. The CDR3 covers 15 residues. DNA of the CDR3: TGTGCCAGCAGTTTAGGAGGGTCCCGGGAGCAAGAGCAGTTCTTC. Protein sequence: CASSLGGSREQEQFF.

This rearrangement joins TRBV12-3 or TRBV12-4 to TRBJ2-1; D tentatively fits TRBD1 or TRBD2 (5 bases each). The CDR3 covers 15 residues. With 6 bases removed from V and 4 bases from J, the gap between germline ends came to 16 bases. DNA of the CDR3: TGTGCCAGCAGCGTTAGTGGGGGAACGTACAATGAGCAGTTCTTC. Translation gives CASSVSGGTYNEQFF.

The V and J genes are TRBV29-1 and TRBJ2-2; no reliable D call. CDR3 length: 14 amino acids. Germline V CDR1 and CDR2: SQVTM, ANQGSEA. Trimming pared 3 bases from V and 0 bases from J, leaving 8 bases between. The CDR3 sequence is CSVELRANTGELFF. The CDR3 coding sequence is TGCAGCGTTGAGTTGCGCGCGAACACCGGGGAGCTGTTTTTT.

This chain connects TRBV20-1 to TRBJ2-1; tentatively, D is TRBD1 or TRBD2 (6 bases each). This CDR3 is built from 12 residues. Germline V gene sequence: CDR1 DFQATT, CDR2 SNEGSKA (reference sequence). V gave up 1 base and J gave up 9 bases, with 10 bases separating them. The CDR3 is CSARVGGGEQFF. CDR3 nucleotide sequence: TGCAGTGCTAGAGTGGGGGGCGGTGAGCAGTTCTTC.

This chain uses TRBV4-2 with TRBJ2-1, with 12 bases identical to TRBD2. V lost 0 bases to trimming and J lost 8 bases; unmatched junction nucleotides: 11. This CDR3 spans 18 amino acids. Germline V gene data show CDR1 as LGHNA and CDR2 as YNFKEQ. Here the CDR3 reads CASSQERLAGGRGYEQFF. The DNA for the CDR3 is TGTGCCAGCAGCCAAGAAAGGCTAGCGGGAGGGAGAGGGTATGAGCAGTTCTTC.

This chain connects TRBV29-1 to TRBJ1-5; possible D gene TRBD1, 5 bases. The V gene's germline CDR1 is SQVTM and CDR2 ANQGSEA. This CDR3 region has 12 residues. V lost 3 bases and J lost 9, with 12 bases in between. The CDR3 DNA reads TGCAGCGTTGAGGAACCCGGGGGGCCCCAGCATTTT. Translation: CSVEEPGGPQHF.

J is TRBJ2-7 and V is TRBV2; D not certain. In germline, CDR1 is SNHLY, CDR2 FYNNEI. The CDR3 spans 13 residues. Between the trimmed V and J ends, which lost 7 bases and 2 bases, there was a span of 12 bases. CDR3 in DNA: TGTGCCAGCACCCCGACGGGTACCTACGAGCAGTACTTC. It specifies CASTPTGTYEQYF.

This clonotype appeared a single time. The chain is built from TRBV5-6 and TRBJ1-1, with TRBD1 matching 9 bases. The CDR3 is 14 residues long. V shed 2 bases and J 5 bases; nucleotides not matched to a gene: 4. CDR1 is SGHDT and CDR2 is YYEEEE in the germline V gene. CDR3 sequence reads: CASSLGQGMTEAFF. In DNA, the CDR3 is TGTGCCAGCAGCTTAGGACAGGGGATGACTGAAGCTTTCTTT. Full variable domain (rest looked up from reference TRBV5-6 and TRBJ1-1): DAGVTQSPTHLIKTRGQQVTLRCSPKSGHDTVSWYQQALGQGPQFIFQYYEEEERQRGNFPDRFSGHQFPNYSSELNVNALLLGDSALYLCASSLGQGMTEAFFGQGTRLTVV.